The source of this T cell receptor beta chain is a study of T cell clonotyping in hematopoietic cell transplantation. Data came from immunoSEQ multiplex PCR; TCRdb stores just in-frame clones and leaves some out. The table lists around 1,200 clones, less than 60% of them singletons, with about 26% in the top ten. In its sample, this clone was seen a few times. The antigen is undetermined. From germline, CDR1 is SGHTA and CDR2 FQGTGA. The trim removed 0 bases at V and 3 bases at J, leaving 1 base unmatched. There are 15 residues in the CDR3. Study findings and constraints: Few recipient clonotypes overlapped donors; over 97% were de novo at given depth. Higher Inverse Simpson Index values in graft donor and pretransplant recipient predicted broader posttransplant TCR diversity.

This receptor was taken from a male patient aged 45-60 years who had an allogeneic stem cell transplant from an unrelated donor, so T cells may come from the graft donor. Some clones in this sample may be carry-over from other donors' samples. This chain connects TRBV7-3 to TRBJ2-7, with TRBD2 matching over 11 bases. The sample consisted of PBMCs, taken 180 days after allogeneic stem cell transplant. CDR3 bases: TGTGCCAGCAGCTTAACCACTAGCGGGAGCTACGAGCAGTACTTC. This codes for CASSLTTSGSYEQYF.